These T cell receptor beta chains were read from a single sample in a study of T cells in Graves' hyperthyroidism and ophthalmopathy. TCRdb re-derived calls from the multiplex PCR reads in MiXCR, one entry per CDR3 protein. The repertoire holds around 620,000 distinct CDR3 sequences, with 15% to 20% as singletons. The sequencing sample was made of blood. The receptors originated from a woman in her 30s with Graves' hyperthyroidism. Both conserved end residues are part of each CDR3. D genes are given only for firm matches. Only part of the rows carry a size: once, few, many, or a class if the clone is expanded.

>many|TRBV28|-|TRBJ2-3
TGTGCCAGCAGTTTCGGGGTTGTGACAGATACGCAGTATTTT
CASSFGVVTDTQYF
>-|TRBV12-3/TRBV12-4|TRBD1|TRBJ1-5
TGTGCCAGCAGTTTCCCTCGACCGGGACAGGGGAAGATCGGCAATCAGCCCCAGCATTTT
CASSFPRPGQGKIGNQPQHF
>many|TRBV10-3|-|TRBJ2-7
TGTGCCATCAGTGAGTCGGGCAGGGGGGCTTACGAGCAGTACTTC
CAISESGRGAYEQYF
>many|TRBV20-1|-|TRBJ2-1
TGCAGTGCTAGAGCGGCCACCTACAATGAGCAGTTCTTC
CSARAATYNEQFF
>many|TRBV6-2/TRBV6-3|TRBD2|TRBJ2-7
TGTGCCAGCAGTTACTCGAACCCCCTAGCGGGATCCTACGAGCAGTACTTC
CASSYSNPLAGSYEQYF
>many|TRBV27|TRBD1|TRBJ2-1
TGTGCCAGCAGTCTAGGACAGGGTACCAATGAGCAGTTCTTC
CASSLGQGTNEQFF
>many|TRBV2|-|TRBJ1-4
TGTGCCAGCAGTGAAGTTACAGGGACGAATGAAAAACTGTTTTTT
CASSEVTGTNEKLFF
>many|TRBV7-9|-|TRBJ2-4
TGTGCCAGCAGCAACCCGCTAGCCAAAAACATTCAGTACTTC
CASSNPLAKNIQYF
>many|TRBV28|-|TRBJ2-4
TGTGCCAGCAGTTGGGGCGGAGCCAAAAACATTCAGTACTTC
CASSWGGAKNIQYF
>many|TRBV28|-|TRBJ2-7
TGTGCCAGCAGCAAACCTCGGAGGCTCAGCTCCTACGAGCAGTACTTC
CASSKPRRLSSYEQYF
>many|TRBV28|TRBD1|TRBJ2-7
TGTGCCAGCACACCGGGACAGACTGCCCGCTACGAGCAGTACTTC
CASTPGQTARYEQYF
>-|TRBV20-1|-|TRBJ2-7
TGCAGTGCTAATATGGGGGCCGGCTACGAGCAGTACTTC
CSANMGAGYEQYF
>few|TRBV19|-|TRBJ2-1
TGTGCCAGTAGTCCTCGAGGGGGTAGCTCCTACAATGAGCAGTTCTTC
CASSPRGGSSYNEQFF
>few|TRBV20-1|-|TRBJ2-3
TGCAGTGCTTACGGAGGGCGGAACACAGATACGCAGTATTTT
CSAYGGRNTDTQYF
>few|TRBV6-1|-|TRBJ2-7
TGTGCCAGCAGCCACCCGGGTGTCCCGACCTACGAGCAGTACTTC
CASSHPGVPTYEQYF
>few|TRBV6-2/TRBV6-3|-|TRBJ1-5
TGTGCCAGCAGTCCGCCGCGGGGAAGGAATCAGCCCCAGCATTTT
CASSPPRGRNQPQHF
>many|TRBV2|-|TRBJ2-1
TGTGCCAGCAGGGTCCTGGGGAATGAGCAGTTCTTC
CASRVLGNEQFF
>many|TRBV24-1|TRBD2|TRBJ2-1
TGTGCCACCAGTGATAGGGGACTAGGGCACAATGAGCAGTTCTTC
CATSDRGLGHNEQFF
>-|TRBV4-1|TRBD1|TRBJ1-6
TGCGCCAGCAGCCAAGCTCCCTTACAGGGGGCCCAAGCACCCCTCCACTTT
CASSQAPLQGAQAPLHF
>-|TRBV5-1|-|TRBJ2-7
TGCGCCAGCAGCGTGGGGCTATCAGGGGCGGATTACGAGCAGTACTTC
CASSVGLSGADYEQYF
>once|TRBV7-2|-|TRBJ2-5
TGTGCCAGCAGCTTAGGGGGCTTAGAGCCCCAGTACTTC
CASSLGGLEPQYF
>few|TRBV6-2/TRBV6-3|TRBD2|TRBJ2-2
TGTGCCAGCAGTTTTTTTCGGACTAGCGGGAGGCCCGGGGAGCTGTTTTTT
CASSFFRTSGRPGELFF
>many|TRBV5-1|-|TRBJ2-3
TGCGCCAGCAGGGAGGGGAGAACAGATACGCAGTATTTT
CASREGRTDTQYF
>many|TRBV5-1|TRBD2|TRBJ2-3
TGCGCCAGCAGCTTAAGCGGGAGGTCCCGCACAGATACGCAGTATTTT
CASSLSGRSRTDTQYF
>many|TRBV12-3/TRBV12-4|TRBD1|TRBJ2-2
TGTGCCAGCAGTTGGGGACAGGGGAACACCGGGGAGCTGTTTTTT
CASSWGQGNTGELFF
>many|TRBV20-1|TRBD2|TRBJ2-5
TGCAGTGCCACTCTAGCGGGAGTAAAAGAGACCCAGTACTTC
CSATLAGVKETQYF
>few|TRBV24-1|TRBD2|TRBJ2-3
TGTGCCACCAGTGTGGGCGGGAGAAGGGATGGGGATACGCAGTATTTT
CATSVGGRRDGDTQYF
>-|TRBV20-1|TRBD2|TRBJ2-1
TGCAGTGCACCCACAGGGACTAGCGGGAGTAATGAGCAGTTCTTC
CSAPTGTSGSNEQFF
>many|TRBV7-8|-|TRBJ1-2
TGTGCCAGCAGCCCAAGGGACTTTGGCTACACCTTC
CASSPRDFGYTF
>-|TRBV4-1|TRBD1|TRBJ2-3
TGCGCCAGCAGCCAAGATGGACAGGGGTGGTATACGCAGTATTTT
CASSQDGQGWYTQYF
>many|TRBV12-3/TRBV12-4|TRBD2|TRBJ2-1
TGTGCCAGCAGTTTGGGACTAGGTATAAATGAGCAGTTCTTC
CASSLGLGINEQFF
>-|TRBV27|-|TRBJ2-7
TGTGCCAGCAGTTTCGCGGGAACCTACGAGCAGTACTTC
CASSFAGTYEQYF
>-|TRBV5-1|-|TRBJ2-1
TGCGCCAGCAGCTTATTAGGAGGCTCCTACAATGAGCAGTTCTTC
CASSLLGGSYNEQFF
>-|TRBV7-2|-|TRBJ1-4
TGTGCCAGCAGCGCTATTCCGGGACCAGGAAAACTGTTTTTT
CASSAIPGPGKLFF
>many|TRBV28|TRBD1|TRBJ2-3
TGTGCCAGCAGTTCAGCGGGACAGGGAGGCACAGATACGCAGTATTTT
CASSSAGQGGTDTQYF
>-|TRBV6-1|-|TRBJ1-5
TGTGCCAGCAGTGAGGCTCCGAGGGGCAATCAGCCCCAGCATTTT
CASSEAPRGNQPQHF
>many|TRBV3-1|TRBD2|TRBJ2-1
TGTGCCAGCAGCCAGCCGGGACTAAATTTTAACAATGAGCAGTTCTTC
CASSQPGLNFNNEQFF
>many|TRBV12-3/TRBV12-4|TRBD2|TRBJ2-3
TGTGCCAGCCAAAAGTGGTTAGCGGGAGTGGGGGATACGCAGTATTTT
CASQKWLAGVGDTQYF